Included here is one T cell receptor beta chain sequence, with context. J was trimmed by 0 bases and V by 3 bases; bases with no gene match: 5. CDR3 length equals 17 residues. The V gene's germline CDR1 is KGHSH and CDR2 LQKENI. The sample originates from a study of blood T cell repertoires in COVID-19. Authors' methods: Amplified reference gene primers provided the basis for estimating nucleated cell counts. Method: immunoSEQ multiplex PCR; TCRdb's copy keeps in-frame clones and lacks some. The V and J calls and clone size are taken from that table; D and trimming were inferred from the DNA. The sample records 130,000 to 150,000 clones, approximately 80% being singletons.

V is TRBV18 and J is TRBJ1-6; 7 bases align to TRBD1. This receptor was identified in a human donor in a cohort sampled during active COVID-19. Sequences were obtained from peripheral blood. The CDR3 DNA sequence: TGTGCCAGCTCACCCCCACAGGGGTTCTCCTATAATTCACCCCTCCACTTT. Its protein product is CASSPPQGFSYNSPLHF.